This T cell receptor (beta chain) originates from a study of blood T cells in healthy people across ages. For the study at large: About one barcoded beta molecule per two T cells was the capture yield of template switching.

Points from the study as a whole: Naive T cell percentage strongly correlated with TCR beta diversity. Long-lived donors carried more naive CD4+ cells and greater diversity than aged donors.

V dropped 6 bases and J dropped 4 bases, with 15 bases sitting between them. This CDR3 region has 14 residues. PCR was performed a second time for 7 to 11 cycles using a sample-barcoded 5' primer and a J-beta primer mix. TCRdb reanalysed the 5' RACE reads using MiXCR and keeps one entry per CDR3 protein. The repertoire holds over a million distinct CDR3 sequences, with 40% to 55% as singletons. This clonotype showed up many times. The antigen remains undetermined. The V call is TRBV12-3 or TRBV12-4, the J call TRBJ1-2; D perhaps matches TRBD1 (6 bases). The clonotype originates from a woman in her sixties in good health. The specimen was blood. The chain's CDR3 is CASSPQGGGYGYTF. The DNA for the CDR3 is TGTGCCAGCAGCCCACAGGGTGGCGGCTATGGCTACACCTTC.